The table lists the clone carrying this TCR beta chain with many counts. Four subsets defined by CD45RA and CD27 were sorted after CD3, CD4, CD8 and live/dead staining. The data were obtained in a study of naive and memory T cell subsets. This CDR3 region has 18 residues. Germline assignment: CDR1 SGHAT and CDR2 FQNNGV. The V gene end was trimmed by 3 bases and the J gene end by 3 bases; junction bases not matched to a gene: 6. The beta constant-region primer was an equimolar mix of two oligonucleotides covering TRBC1 and TRBC2. MiXCR was run by TCRdb on the UMI-ligation and nested PCR reads, yielding one entry per CDR3 protein. The data contain 120,000 to 150,000 distinct CDR3 sequences, approximately 17% of them seen just once; the ten biggest clones take up around 0.14%.

The chain has TRBV11-2 and TRBJ2-6, with TRBD1 matching 12 bases. Sequenced input: naive CD4+ T cells from blood. This receptor was obtained from a human donor in good health. This CDR3 reads CASSLRRDRGLGANVLTF. Here the CDR3 DNA reads TGTGCCAGCAGCTTGCGCCGGGACAGGGGGCTTGGGGCCAACGTCCTGACTTTC.